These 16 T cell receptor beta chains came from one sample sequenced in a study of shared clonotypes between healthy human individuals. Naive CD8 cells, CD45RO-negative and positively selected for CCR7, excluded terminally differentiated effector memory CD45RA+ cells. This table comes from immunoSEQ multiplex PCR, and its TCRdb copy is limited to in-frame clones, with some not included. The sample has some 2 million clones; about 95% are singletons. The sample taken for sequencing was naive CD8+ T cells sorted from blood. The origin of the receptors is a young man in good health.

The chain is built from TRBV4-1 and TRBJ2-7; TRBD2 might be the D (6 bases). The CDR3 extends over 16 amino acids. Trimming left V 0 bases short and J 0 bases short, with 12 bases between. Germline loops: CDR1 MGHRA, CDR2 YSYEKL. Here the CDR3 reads CASSQDISGSSYEQYF. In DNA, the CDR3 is TGCGCCAGCAGCCAAGACATTAGCGGTAGCTCCTACGAGCAGTACTTC.

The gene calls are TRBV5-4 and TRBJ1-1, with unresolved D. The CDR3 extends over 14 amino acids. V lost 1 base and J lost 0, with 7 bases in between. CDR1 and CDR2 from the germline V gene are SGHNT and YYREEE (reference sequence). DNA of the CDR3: TGTGCCAGCAGCTTGACAGATATGAACACTGAAGCTTTCTTT. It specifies CASSLTDMNTEAFF.

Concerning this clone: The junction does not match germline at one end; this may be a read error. CDR3 nucleotide sequence: TGTGCCAGCAGTCTATCCGGGACAGGGGGCGGGATGGAGTACTTC. Its translation is CASSLSGTGGGMEYF. V is TRBV27 and J is TRBJ2-7; TRBD1 aligns across 12 bases. Germline assignment: CDR1 MNHEY and CDR2 SMNVEV (reference sequence). The CDR3 length is 15 residues.

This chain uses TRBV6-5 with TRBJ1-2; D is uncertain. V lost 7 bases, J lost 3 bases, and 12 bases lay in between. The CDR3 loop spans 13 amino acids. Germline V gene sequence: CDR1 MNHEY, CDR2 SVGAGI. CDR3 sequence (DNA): TGTGCCAGCAAAGCGGCAGACTACTATGGCTACACCTTC. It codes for CASKAADYYGYTF.

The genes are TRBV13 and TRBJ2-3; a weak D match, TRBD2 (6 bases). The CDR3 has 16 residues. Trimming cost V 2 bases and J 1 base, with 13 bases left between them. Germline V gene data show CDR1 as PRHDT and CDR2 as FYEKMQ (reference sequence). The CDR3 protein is CASSLRLEVGTDTQYF. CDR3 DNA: TGTGCCAGCAGCTTAAGACTAGAGGTCGGCACAGATACGCAGTATTTT.

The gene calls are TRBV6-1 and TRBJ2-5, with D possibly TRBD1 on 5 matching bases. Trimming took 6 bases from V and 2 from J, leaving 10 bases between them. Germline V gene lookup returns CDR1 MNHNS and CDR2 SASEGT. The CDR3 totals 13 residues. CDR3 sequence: CASRGQQQETQYF. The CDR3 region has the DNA TGTGCCAGCAGGGGGCAGCAGCAAGAGACCCAGTACTTC.

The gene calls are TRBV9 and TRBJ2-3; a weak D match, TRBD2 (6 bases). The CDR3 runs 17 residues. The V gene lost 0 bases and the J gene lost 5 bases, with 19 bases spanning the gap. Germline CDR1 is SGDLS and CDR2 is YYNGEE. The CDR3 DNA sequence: TGTGCCAGCAGCGTAGCGGCTAGCGAAATTTATCTAGATACGCAGTATTTT. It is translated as CASSVAASEIYLDTQYF.

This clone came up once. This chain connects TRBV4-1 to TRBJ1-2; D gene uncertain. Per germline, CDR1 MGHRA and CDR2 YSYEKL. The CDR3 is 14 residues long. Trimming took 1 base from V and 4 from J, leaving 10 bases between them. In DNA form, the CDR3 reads TGCGCCAGCAGCCAAGCATCAGATATCTATGGCTACACCTTC. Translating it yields CASSQASDIYGYTF.

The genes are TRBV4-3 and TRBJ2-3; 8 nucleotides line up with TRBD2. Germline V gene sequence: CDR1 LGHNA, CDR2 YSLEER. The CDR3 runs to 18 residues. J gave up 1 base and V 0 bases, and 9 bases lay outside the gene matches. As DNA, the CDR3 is TGCGCCAGCAGCCAAGATACCGAGCGGGAGTGGGGCACAGATACGCAGTATTTT. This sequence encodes CASSQDTEREWGTDTQYF.

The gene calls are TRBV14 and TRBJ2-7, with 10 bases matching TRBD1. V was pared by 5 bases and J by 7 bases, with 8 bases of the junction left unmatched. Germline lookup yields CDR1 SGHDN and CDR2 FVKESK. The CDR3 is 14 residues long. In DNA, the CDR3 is TGTGCCAGCAGCGAACGACAGGGGGCTAAGGAGCAGTACTTC. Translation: CASSERQGAKEQYF.

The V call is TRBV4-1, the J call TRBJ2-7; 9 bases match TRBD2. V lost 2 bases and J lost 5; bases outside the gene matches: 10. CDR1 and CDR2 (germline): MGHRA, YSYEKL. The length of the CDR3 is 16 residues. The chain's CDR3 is CASSQSLAGQGHEQYF. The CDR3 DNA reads TGCGCCAGCAGCCAATCTCTAGCGGGACAAGGCCACGAGCAGTACTTC.

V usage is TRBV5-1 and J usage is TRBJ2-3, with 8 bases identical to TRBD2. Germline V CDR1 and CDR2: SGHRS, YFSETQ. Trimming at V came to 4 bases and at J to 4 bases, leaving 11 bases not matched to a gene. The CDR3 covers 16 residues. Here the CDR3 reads CASSPLWLAGPDTQYF. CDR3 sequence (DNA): TGCGCCAGCAGCCCACTTTGGTTAGCGGGACCAGATACGCAGTATTTT.

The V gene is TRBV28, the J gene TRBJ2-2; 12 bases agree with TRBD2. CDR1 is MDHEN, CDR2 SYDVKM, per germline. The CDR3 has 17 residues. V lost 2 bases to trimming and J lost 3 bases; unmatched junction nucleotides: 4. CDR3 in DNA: TGTGCCAGCAGTTTAAGGACTAGCGGGACTTACACCGGGGAGCTGTTTTTT. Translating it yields CASSLRTSGTYTGELFF.

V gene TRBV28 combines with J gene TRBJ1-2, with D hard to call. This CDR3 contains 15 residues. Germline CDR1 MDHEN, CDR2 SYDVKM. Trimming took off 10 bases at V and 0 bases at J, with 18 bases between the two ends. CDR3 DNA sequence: TGTGCCACCCATTCGGGGTTCTTAGCTAACTATGGCTACACCTTC. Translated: CATHSGFLANYGYTF.

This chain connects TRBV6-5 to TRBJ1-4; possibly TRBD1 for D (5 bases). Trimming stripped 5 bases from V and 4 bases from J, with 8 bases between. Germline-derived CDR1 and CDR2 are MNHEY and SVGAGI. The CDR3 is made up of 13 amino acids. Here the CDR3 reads CASSTGGNEKLFF. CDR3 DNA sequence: TGTGCCAGCAGTACCGGGGGTAATGAAAAACTGTTTTTT.

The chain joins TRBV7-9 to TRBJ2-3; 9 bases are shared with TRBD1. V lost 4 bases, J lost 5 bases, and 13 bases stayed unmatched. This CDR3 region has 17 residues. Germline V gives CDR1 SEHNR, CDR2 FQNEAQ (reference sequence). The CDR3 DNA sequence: TGTGCCAGCAGCTCGCACTTCCGGGACAGGGAAAGAGATACGCAGTATTTT. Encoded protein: CASSSHFRDRERDTQYF.